This T cell receptor (beta chain) was identified in a study of shared clonotypes between healthy human individuals. A note on this clone: Antigen specificity is unknown.

Study observations and caveats: Generally, naive subsets came out with larger estimated richness than memory subsets. The sharing of approximately 5.1% of naive CD4 clonotypes was seen across a handful of donors. The represented genetic and exposure-history diversity was limited by the small number of donors.

A deep-level run was used for the assay. Clones were read by immunoSEQ multiplex PCR, and TCRdb kept only the in-frame ones, dropping some. The sample consists of some 2,000,000 clones, 95% of them appearing once. This CDR3 spans 15 amino acids. Between the trimmed V and J ends, which lost 10 bases and 0 bases, there was a span of 18 bases. Per germline, CDR1 MNHNS and CDR2 SASEGT. Sequencing was performed on naive CD4+ T cells sorted from blood. As to subset: CD45RA+ positively selected. V is TRBV6-1 and J is TRBJ1-2, with D unclear. The receptor's source is a man aged 18 to 35 in good health. The CDR3 here is CAIKIQHPANYGYTF. In nucleotides, the CDR3 is TGTGCCATCAAGATACAACACCCAGCTAACTATGGCTACACCTTC.